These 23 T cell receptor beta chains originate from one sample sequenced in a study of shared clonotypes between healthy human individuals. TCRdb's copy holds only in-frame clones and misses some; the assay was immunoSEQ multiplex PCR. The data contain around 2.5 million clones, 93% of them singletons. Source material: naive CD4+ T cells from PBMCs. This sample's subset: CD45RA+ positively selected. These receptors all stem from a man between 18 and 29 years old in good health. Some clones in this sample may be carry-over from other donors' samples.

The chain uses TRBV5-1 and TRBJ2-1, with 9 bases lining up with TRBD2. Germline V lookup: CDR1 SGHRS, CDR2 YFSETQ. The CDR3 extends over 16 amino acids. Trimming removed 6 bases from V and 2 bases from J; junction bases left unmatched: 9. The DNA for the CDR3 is TGCGCCAGCAACCCAACAGCGGGAGGTACCTACAATGAGCAGTTCTTC. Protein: CASNPTAGGTYNEQFF.

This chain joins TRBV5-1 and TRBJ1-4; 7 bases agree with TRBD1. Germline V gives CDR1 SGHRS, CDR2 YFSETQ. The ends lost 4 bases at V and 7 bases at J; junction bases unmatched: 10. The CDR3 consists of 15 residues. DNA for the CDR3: TGCGCCAGCAGCGATAAAAAGGGGGCCGGTGAAAAACTGTTTTTT. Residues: CASSDKKGAGEKLFF.

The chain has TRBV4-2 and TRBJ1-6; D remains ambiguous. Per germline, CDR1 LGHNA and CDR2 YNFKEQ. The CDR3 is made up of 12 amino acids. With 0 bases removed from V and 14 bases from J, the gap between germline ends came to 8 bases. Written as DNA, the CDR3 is TGTGCCAGCAGCCAAGATACTGGGTCCCTCCACTTT. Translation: CASSQDTGSLHF.

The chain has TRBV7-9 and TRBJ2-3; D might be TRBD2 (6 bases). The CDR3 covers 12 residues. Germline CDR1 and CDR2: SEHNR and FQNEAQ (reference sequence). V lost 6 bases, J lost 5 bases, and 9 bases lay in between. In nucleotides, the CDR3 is TGTGCCAGCAGGAGGGAGGTAGATACGCAGTATTTT. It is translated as CASRREVDTQYF. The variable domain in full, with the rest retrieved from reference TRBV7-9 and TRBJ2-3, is DTGVSQNPRHKITKRGQNVTFRCDPISEHNRLYWYRQTLGQGPEFLTYFQNEAQLEKSRLLSDRFSAERPKGSFSTLEIQRTEQGDSAMYLCASRREVDTQYFGPGTRLTVL.

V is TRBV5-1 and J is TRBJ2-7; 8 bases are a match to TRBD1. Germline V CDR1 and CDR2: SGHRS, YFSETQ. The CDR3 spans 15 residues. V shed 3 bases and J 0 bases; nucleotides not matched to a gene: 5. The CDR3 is CASSWQGQGSYEQYF. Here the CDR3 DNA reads TGCGCCAGCAGCTGGCAAGGACAGGGCTCCTACGAGCAGTACTTC. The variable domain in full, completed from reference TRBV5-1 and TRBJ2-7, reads KAGVTQTPRYLIKTRGQQVTLSCSPISGHRSVSWYQQTPGQGLQFLFEYFSETQRNKGNFPGRFSGRQFSNSRSEMNVSTLELGDSALYLCASSWQGQGSYEQYFGPGTRLTVT.

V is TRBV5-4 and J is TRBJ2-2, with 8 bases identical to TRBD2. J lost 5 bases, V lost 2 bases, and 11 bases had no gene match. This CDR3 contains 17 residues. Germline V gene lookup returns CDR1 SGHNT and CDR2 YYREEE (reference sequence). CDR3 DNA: TGTGCCAGCAGCTTCGGTCCAGCGGGAGTCGCGACCGGGGAGCTGTTTTTT. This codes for CASSFGPAGVATGELFF.

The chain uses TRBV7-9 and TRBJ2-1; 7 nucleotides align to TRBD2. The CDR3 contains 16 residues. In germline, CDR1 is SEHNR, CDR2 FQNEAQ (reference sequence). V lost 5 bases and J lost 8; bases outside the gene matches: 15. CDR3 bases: TGTGCCAGCAGCCTAAGAATGGGGGAGGGCGTTGATGAGCAGTTCTTC. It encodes CASSLRMGEGVDEQFF.

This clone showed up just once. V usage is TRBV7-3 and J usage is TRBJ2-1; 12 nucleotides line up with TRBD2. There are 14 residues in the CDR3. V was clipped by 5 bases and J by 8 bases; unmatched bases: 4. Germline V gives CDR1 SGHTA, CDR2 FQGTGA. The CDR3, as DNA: TGTGCCAGCAGCCCCCGACTAGCGGGAGATGAGCAGTTCTTC. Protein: CASSPRLAGDEQFF.

In nucleotides, the CDR3 is TGTGCCAGCAGCTCCACTAGTCCCGGGGAGCTGTTTTTT. Protein sequence: CASSSTSPGELFF. The chain carries TRBV28 and TRBJ2-2, with a tentative D call TRBD2 (5 bases). The CDR3 is 13 amino acids. Deletions cut 6 bases from V and 6 bases from J, with 11 bases between. Germline V gene sequence: CDR1 MDHEN, CDR2 SYDVKM.

Here the CDR3 reads CSVRHQTEGYSNQPQHF. CDR3 nucleotide sequence: TGCAGCGTCAGACACCAAACTGAGGGATATAGCAATCAGCCCCAGCATTTT. The V call is TRBV29-1, the J call TRBJ1-5; no clear D gene. The germline V gene has CDR1 SQVTM and CDR2 ANQGSEA. The V end lost 6 bases, the J end lost 0 bases, and 21 bases lay between the germline ends. CDR3 length: 17 residues.

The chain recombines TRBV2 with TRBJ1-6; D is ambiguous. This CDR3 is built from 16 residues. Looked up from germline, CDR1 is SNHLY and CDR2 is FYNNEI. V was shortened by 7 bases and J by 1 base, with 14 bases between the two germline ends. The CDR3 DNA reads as TGTGCCAGCAAGTACCAACCGGTGTCCTATAATTCACCCCTCCACTTT. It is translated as CASKYQPVSYNSPLHF. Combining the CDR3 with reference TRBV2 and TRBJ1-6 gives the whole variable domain EPEVTQTPSHQVTQMGQEVILRCVPISNHLYFYWYRQILGQKVEFLVSFYNNEISEKSEIFDDQFSVERPDGSNFTLKIRSTKLEDSAMYFCASKYQPVSYNSPLHFGNGTRLTVT.

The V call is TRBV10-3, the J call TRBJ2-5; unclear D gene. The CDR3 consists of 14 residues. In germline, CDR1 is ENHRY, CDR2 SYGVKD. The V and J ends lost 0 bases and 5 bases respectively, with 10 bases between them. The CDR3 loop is CAISESTPRETQYF. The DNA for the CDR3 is TGTGCCATCAGTGAGTCGACTCCCCGTGAGACCCAGTACTTC.

In DNA form, the CDR3 reads TGTGCCAGCAGCACACGAGGTGAGGGTCGGTACGAGCAGTACTTC. Protein: CASSTRGEGRYEQYF. The chain couples TRBV11-2 to TRBJ2-7; TRBD2 is a possible D gene (5 bases). The ends were cut back, 5 bases at V and 4 bases at J, with 18 bases in the middle. The CDR3 totals 15 residues. The germline gives CDR1 SGHAT, CDR2 FQNNGV.

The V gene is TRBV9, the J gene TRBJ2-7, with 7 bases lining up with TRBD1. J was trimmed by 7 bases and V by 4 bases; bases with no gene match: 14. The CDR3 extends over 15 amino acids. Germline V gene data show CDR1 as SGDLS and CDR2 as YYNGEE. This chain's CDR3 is CASSRADGTVDEQYF. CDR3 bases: TGTGCCAGCAGCCGTGCGGATGGGACAGTGGATGAGCAGTACTTC.

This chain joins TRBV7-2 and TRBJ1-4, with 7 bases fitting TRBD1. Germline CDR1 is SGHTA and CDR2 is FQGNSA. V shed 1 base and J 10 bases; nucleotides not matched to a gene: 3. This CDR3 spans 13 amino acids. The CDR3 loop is CASSLDRGGKLFF. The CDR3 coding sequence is TGTGCCAGCAGCTTAGACAGGGGTGGAAAACTGTTTTTT.

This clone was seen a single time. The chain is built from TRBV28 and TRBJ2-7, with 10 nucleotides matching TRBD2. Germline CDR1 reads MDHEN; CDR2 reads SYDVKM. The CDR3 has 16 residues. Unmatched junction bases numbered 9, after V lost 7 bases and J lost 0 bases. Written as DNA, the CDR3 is TGTGCCAGCACTCTTAGGGCTAGCGGGAGCTCCTACGAGCAGTACTTC. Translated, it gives CASTLRASGSSYEQYF.

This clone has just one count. The CDR3 coding sequence is TGCGCCAGCAGCTTGGAACGTGTGAACACCGGGGAGCTGTTTTTT. Translation gives CASSLERVNTGELFF. This chain uses TRBV5-1 with TRBJ2-2; D remains ambiguous. The CDR3 is 15 residues long. Germline V gives CDR1 SGHRS, CDR2 YFSETQ. Trimming left V 0 bases short and J 1 base short, with 7 bases between.

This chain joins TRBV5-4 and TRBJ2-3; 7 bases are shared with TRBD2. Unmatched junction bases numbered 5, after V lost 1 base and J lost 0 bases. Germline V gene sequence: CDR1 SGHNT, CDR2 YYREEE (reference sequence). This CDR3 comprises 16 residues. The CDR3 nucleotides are TGTGCCAGCAGCTTGCGGCGGGAGTATAGCACAGATACGCAGTATTTT. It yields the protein CASSLRREYSTDTQYF.

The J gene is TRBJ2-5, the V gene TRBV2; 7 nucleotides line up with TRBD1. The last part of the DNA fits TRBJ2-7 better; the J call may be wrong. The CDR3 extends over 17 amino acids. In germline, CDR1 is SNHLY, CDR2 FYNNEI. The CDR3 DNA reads TGTGCCAGCAGCGTCGCCCTGAGGGGGCTAATCTCCTACGAGCAGTACTTC. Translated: CASSVALRGLISYEQYF.

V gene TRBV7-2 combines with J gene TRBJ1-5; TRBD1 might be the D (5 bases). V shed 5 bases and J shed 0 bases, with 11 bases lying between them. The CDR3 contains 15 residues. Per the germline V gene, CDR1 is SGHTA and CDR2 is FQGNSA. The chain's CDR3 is CASSLSGGSNQPQHF. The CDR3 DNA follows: TGTGCCAGCAGCCTCTCGGGGGGTAGCAATCAGCCCCAGCATTTT.

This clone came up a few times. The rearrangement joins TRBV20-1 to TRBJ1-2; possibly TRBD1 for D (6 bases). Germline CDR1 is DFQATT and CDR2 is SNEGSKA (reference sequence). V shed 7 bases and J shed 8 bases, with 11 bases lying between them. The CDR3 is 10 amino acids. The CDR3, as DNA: TGCAGTGTTCCACAGGGCGGCTACACCTTC. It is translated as CSVPQGGYTF.

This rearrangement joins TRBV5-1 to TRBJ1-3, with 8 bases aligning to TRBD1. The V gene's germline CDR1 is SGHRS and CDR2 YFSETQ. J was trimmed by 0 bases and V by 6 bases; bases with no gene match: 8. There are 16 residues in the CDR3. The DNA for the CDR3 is TGCGCCAGCACCGACCCAGGGGGCTCCTCTGGAAACACCATATATTTT. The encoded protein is CASTDPGGSSGNTIYF.

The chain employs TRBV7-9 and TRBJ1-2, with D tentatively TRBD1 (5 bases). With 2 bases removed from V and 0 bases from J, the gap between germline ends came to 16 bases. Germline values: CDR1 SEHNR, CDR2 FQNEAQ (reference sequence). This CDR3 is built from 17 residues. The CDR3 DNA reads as TGTGCCAGCAGCTTATATGGCAGGGCTCAAGCTAACTATGGCTACACCTTC. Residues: CASSLYGRAQANYGYTF.